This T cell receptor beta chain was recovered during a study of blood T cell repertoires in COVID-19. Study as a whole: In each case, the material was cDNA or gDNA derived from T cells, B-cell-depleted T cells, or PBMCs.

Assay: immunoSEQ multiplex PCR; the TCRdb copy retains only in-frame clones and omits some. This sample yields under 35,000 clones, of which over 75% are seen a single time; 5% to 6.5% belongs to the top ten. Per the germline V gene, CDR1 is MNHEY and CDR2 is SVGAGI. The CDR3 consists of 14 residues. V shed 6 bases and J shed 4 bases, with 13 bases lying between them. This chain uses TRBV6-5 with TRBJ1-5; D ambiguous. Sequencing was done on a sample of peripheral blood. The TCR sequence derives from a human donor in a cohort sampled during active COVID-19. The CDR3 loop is CASRSIGQNQPQHF. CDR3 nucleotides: TGTGCCAGCAGGAGCATTGGGCAGAATCAGCCCCAGCATTTT.